The 15 T cell receptor beta chains reported below all come from one sample, sequenced in a study of cytomegalovirus exposure and HLA in healthy donors. The study ran its PCR with 60 Vbeta and 13 Jbeta primers. The data were produced by immunoSEQ multiplex PCR, yet TCRdb's version contains in-frame clones alone and is incomplete. The data contain about 150,000 clones, approximately 82% of them singletons. Sequences were obtained from PBMCs. These receptors were collected from a woman between 45 and 65 years old in good health and CMV-seropositive.

The rearrangement uses TRBV13 and TRBJ1-2; D may be TRBD1 (6 bases). The CDR3 extends over 12 amino acids. CDR1 PRHDT and CDR2 FYEKMQ come from the germline V gene (reference sequence). V gave up 4 bases and J gave up 7 bases, with 10 bases separating them. The CDR3 DNA reads as TGTGCCAGCAGCTCGGACAGCGGTGGCTACACCTTC. This translates into CASSSDSGGYTF.

In its sample, this clone was seen a few times. This rearrangement joins TRBV6-5 to TRBJ1-6, with D unresolved. The germline V gene has CDR1 MNHEY and CDR2 SVGAGI. V was shortened by 2 bases and J by 10 bases, with 12 bases between the two germline ends. The length of the CDR3 is 14 residues. CDR3: CASSYDSVKSPLHF. Here the CDR3 DNA reads TGTGCCAGCAGTTACGACTCTGTTAAATCACCCCTCCACTTT.

This clone came up a few times. The V and J genes are TRBV5-1 and TRBJ2-7, with D perhaps TRBD1 (6 bases). The CDR3 totals 13 residues. The V end was cut by 4 bases, the J end by 2 bases, with 10 bases between. Germline lookup yields CDR1 SGHRS and CDR2 YFSETQ. The CDR3, as DNA: TGCGCCAGCAGCAGAGGACAGCCCTACGAGCAGTACTTC. It codes for CASSRGQPYEQYF.

The chain carries TRBV11-2 and TRBJ1-4; D not resolved. Between the trimmed V and J ends, which lost 5 bases and 7 bases, there was a span of 14 bases. Per the germline V gene, CDR1 is SGHAT and CDR2 is FQNNGV. This CDR3 has 14 residues. The CDR3 sequence is CASSVESVSEKLFF. CDR3 bases: TGTGCCAGCAGCGTGGAGTCAGTGAGTGAAAAACTGTTTTTT.

This chain uses TRBV18 with TRBJ1-5; 7 nucleotides align to TRBD1. Trimming cost V 6 bases and J 4 bases; bases outside gene matches: 6. The germline V gene has CDR1 KGHSH and CDR2 LQKENI. CDR3 length: 14 amino acids. The CDR3 here is CASSPEGANQPQHF. The CDR3 DNA reads as TGTGCCAGCTCGCCGGAGGGGGCGAATCAGCCCCAGCATTTT.

This clone was seen once. J is TRBJ2-7 and V is TRBV30; 8 bases are shared with TRBD1. This CDR3 contains 15 residues. The germline CDR1 and CDR2 sequences are GTSNPN and SVGIG (reference sequence). V was pared by 2 bases and J by 6 bases, with 12 bases of the junction left unmatched. This chain's CDR3 is CAWSPMTGAVSEQYF. The DNA of the CDR3 is TGTGCCTGGAGTCCGATGACAGGGGCGGTGAGCGAGCAGTACTTC. Combining the CDR3 with reference TRBV30 and TRBJ2-7 gives the whole variable domain SQTIHQWPATLVQPVGSPLSLECTVEGTSNPNLYWYRQAAGRGLQLLFYSVGIGQISSEVPQNLSASRPQDRQFILSSKKLLLSDSGFYLCAWSPMTGAVSEQYFGPGTRLTVT.

The V and J genes are TRBV29-1 and TRBJ1-1; D is possibly TRBD1 (6 bases). This CDR3 is built from 16 residues. Germline CDR1 SQVTM, CDR2 ANQGSEA. The germline V and J ends were trimmed by 0 bases and 7 bases, with 21 bases remaining between them. Written as DNA, the CDR3 is TGCAGCGTTGAAGAAGGGGGAACAGGGAGGGGTTTTGAAGCTTTCTTT. Amino acid sequence: CSVEEGGTGRGFEAFF. Full variable domain (outside the CDR3, taken from reference TRBV29-1 and TRBJ1-1): SAVISQKPSRDICQRGTSLTIQCQVDSQVTMMFWYRQQPGQSLTLIATANQGSEATYESGFVIDKFPISRPNLTFSTLTVSNMSPEDSSIYLCSVEEGGTGRGFEAFFGQGTRLTVV.

The rearrangement links TRBV29-1 to TRBJ2-7; 8 nucleotides line up with TRBD1. The CDR3 covers 12 residues. CDR1 is SQVTM and CDR2 is ANQGSEA in the germline V gene. V lost 6 bases, J lost 3 bases, and 4 bases stayed unmatched. The DNA for the CDR3 is TGCAGCGTAGCAGGGGGCAGCTACGAGCAGTACTTC. It translates to CSVAGGSYEQYF.

The CDR3 DNA is TGTGCCAGCAGCTTCAGGGGGCGAGGCACAGATACGCAGTATTTT. It encodes CASSFRGRGTDTQYF. The rearrangement links TRBV7-9 to TRBJ2-3, with 8 bases fitting TRBD1. The CDR3 extends over 15 amino acids. After removal of 3 bases from V and 1 base from J, the junction contained 3 bases not matched to a gene. Looked up from germline, CDR1 is SEHNR and CDR2 is FQNEAQ (reference sequence).

This clone was seen a handful of times. The chain carries TRBV5-5 and TRBJ1-5; 9 bases match TRBD1. CDR1 and CDR2 (germline): SGHKS, YYEKEE (reference sequence). The CDR3 runs 16 residues. Trimming cost V 4 bases and J 9 bases; bases outside gene matches: 14. CDR3 DNA sequence: TGTGCCAGCAGCCAAGAATGGGACAGGGAATATCCGCCCCAGCATTTT. Protein: CASSQEWDREYPPQHF.

The V gene is TRBV28, the J gene TRBJ2-3; D is unresolved. V was clipped by 2 bases and J by 3 bases, with 12 bases between them. This CDR3 has 15 amino acids. From germline, CDR1 is MDHEN and CDR2 SYDVKM. The CDR3 nucleotides read TGTGCCAGCAGTTTACCCCGGGTGGTGACAGATACGCAGTATTTT. This encodes CASSLPRVVTDTQYF.

This clone was counted between two and nine times. The V call is TRBV25-1, the J call TRBJ1-1; tentative D call: TRBD1 (5 bases). The CDR3 totals 11 residues. Per germline, CDR1 MGHDK and CDR2 SYGVNS. Trimming cost V 6 bases and J 10 bases, with 12 bases left between them. The CDR3 DNA is TGTGCCAGCAGCGGAGGGGATGGAGCTTTCTTT. It translates to CASSGGDGAFF.

The chain has TRBV19 and TRBJ2-3; 7 bases are a match to TRBD2. Germline V gives CDR1 LNHDA, CDR2 SQIVND (reference sequence). The CDR3 sequence is 16 residues long. Trimming took 6 bases from V and 1 from J; bases not matched to a gene: 10. The CDR3 bases are TGTGCCAGTAGCCTGGTCGGGAGCGGGGGCACAGATACGCAGTATTTT. Encoded protein: CASSLVGSGGTDTQYF.

V and J are TRBV6-1 and TRBJ1-1; D is ambiguous. The CDR3 contains 16 residues. The germline V and J ends were trimmed by 1 base and 0 bases, with 12 bases remaining between them. Looked up from germline, CDR1 is MNHNS and CDR2 is SASEGT. CDR3 DNA: TGTGCCAGCAGTGAAGGACTGAGACGTTTGAACACTGAAGCTTTCTTT. Its protein product is CASSEGLRRLNTEAFF.

The gene calls are TRBV30 and TRBJ1-5; D might be TRBD1 (5 bases). The CDR3 is 14 amino acids. The V gene lost 0 bases and the J gene lost 6 bases, with 12 bases spanning the gap. CDR1 and CDR2 from the germline V gene are GTSNPN and SVGIG (reference sequence). The CDR3 sequence is CAWSVPGGAQPQHF. CDR3 sequence (DNA): TGTGCCTGGAGTGTACCGGGGGGAGCTCAGCCCCAGCATTTT.